These 32 T cell receptor beta chains were sequenced from one sample in a study of regulatory T cells in long-lasting Graves disease. Combining iRepertoire HTBI primers with Arm-PCR of CDR3 regions, the authors built TCR beta libraries. A single record per CDR3 protein comes from TCRdb applying MiXCR to the multiplex PCR reads. This sample has approximately 440,000 distinct CDR3 sequences, with 20% to 30% found just once. Indicated time point: persistent/refractory GD, antithyroid drugs over 5 years with positive TRAb. RNA isolated from PBMCs was used to make the TCR library. The specimen comprised peripheral blood mononuclear cells (PBMCs), sampled when the disease was refractory, from a patient treated with antithyroid drugs. The receptors shown here come from a female donor with Graves disease.

This clonotype occurred many times. The chain couples TRBV5-4 to TRBJ1-2; D not certain. CDR1 is SGHNT, CDR2 YYREEE, per germline (reference sequence). This CDR3 has 14 residues. Trimming removed 2 bases from V and 7 bases from J, with 15 bases in between. The chain's CDR3 is CASSFPFQTSGYTF. CDR3 coding DNA: TGTGCCAGCAGCTTCCCCTTTCAGACGAGTGGCTACACCTTC.

This clonotype was counted between two and nine times. The rearrangement links TRBV27 to TRBJ1-5; no clear D gene. The CDR3 extends over 11 amino acids. Per the germline V gene, CDR1 is MNHEY and CDR2 is SMNVEV (reference sequence). Trimming shortened V by 8 bases and J by 7 bases, and 9 bases separated the two germline ends. CDR3 DNA: TGTGCCAGCCCTCGGAGACAGCCCCAGCATTTT. This codes for CASPRRQPQHF.

This clonotype was counted between two and nine times. The CDR3: CASSHRAIAYEQYF. In DNA, the CDR3 is TGTGCCAGCAGCCATCGGGCAATTGCCTACGAGCAGTACTTC. The chain employs TRBV7-9 and TRBJ2-7, with D uncertain. The CDR3 spans 14 residues. Trimming took 5 bases from V and 2 from J, leaving 13 bases between them. Germline-derived CDR1 and CDR2 are SEHNR and FQNEAQ (reference sequence).

The chain links TRBV28 to TRBJ2-2; 7 bases are a match to TRBD1. The germline V gene encodes CDR1 MDHEN and CDR2 SYDVKM. Trimming took 6 bases from V and 0 from J; bases not matched to a gene: 7. The CDR3 loop spans 16 amino acids. The CDR3 loop is CASSASGQTNTGELFF. Written as DNA, the CDR3 is TGTGCCAGCAGCGCCTCGGGACAGACGAACACCGGGGAGCTGTTTTTT.

The rearrangement uses TRBV4-1 and TRBJ2-2, with TRBD2 identical over 8 bases. V was pared by 6 bases and J by 7 bases, with 10 bases of the junction left unmatched. Germline loops: CDR1 MGHRA, CDR2 YSYEKL. The CDR3 covers 15 residues. In DNA, the CDR3 is TGCGCCAGCAGTTACAGCGGGAGATTTGTCGGGGAGCTGTTTTTT. Translated: CASSYSGRFVGELFF.

This clonotype was counted a few times. The chain employs TRBV20-1 and TRBJ2-7; 11 bases fit TRBD2. The CDR3 runs 13 residues. Germline lookup yields CDR1 DFQATT and CDR2 SNEGSKA (reference sequence). V trimming: 5 bases; J trimming: 3 bases; junction bases outside the gene matches: 3. The CDR3 spells CSAQGTSGYEQYF. CDR3 DNA sequence: TGCAGTGCTCAGGGGACTAGCGGCTACGAGCAGTACTTC.

The chain employs TRBV5-1 and TRBJ1-2; 7 nucleotides agree with TRBD1. This CDR3 spans 13 amino acids. V was clipped by 0 bases and J by 10 bases; unmatched bases: 6. Per the germline V gene, CDR1 is SGHRS and CDR2 is YFSETQ. The CDR3 nucleotides read TGCGCCAGCAGCTTGGAAACAGGGGTGACCTACACCTTC. Its protein is CASSLETGVTYTF.

With regard to this clonotype: One base away lies a much larger clone, so this may be a sequencing read error. The chain combines TRBV7-2 with TRBJ2-7; the D is unclear. The CDR3 spans 13 residues. Germline assignment: CDR1 SGHTA and CDR2 FQGNSA. The CDR3 DNA reads TGTGCCAGCAGTTTATTCGGTCCCTACGTGCAGTACTTC. It yields the protein CASSLFGPYVQYF.

This clonotype was observed a few times. This sequence joins TRBV19 and TRBJ1-6, with a possible D match to TRBD1 (5 bases). Trimming cost V 8 bases and J 8 bases, with 16 bases left between them. The CDR3 runs to 14 residues. Germline CDR1 LNHDA, CDR2 SQIVND (reference sequence). CDR3 loop: CASAGTTRDSPLHF. The DNA for the CDR3 is TGTGCCAGTGCCGGGACCACCAGGGATTCACCCCTCCACTTT.

In its sample, this clonotype was seen many times. The chain uses TRBV3-1 and TRBJ1-1; TRBD1 is a possible D gene (5 bases). This CDR3 is built from 13 residues. The V and J ends lost 1 base and 5 bases respectively, with 8 bases between them. Per germline, CDR1 LGHDT and CDR2 YNNKEL (reference sequence). Here the CDR3 reads CASSQGRVTEAFF. The CDR3 DNA reads TGTGCCAGCAGCCAAGGCAGGGTGACTGAAGCTTTCTTT.

The chain couples TRBV6-2 or TRBV6-3 to TRBJ1-5, with a possible D match to TRBD1 (5 bases). This CDR3 spans 16 amino acids. The germline CDR1 and CDR2 sequences are MNHEY and SVGEGT. Trimming left V 4 bases short and J 0 bases short, with 13 bases between. The CDR3 DNA sequence: TGTGCCAGCAGTTTTAGTAGACAGAGTAGCAATCAGCCCCAGCATTTT. Residues: CASSFSRQSSNQPQHF.

This clonotype was detected a few times. J is TRBJ2-7 and V is TRBV2; D remains ambiguous. The germline V and J ends were trimmed by 7 bases and 6 bases, with 16 bases remaining between them. The CDR3 is 13 amino acids. From germline, CDR1 is SNHLY and CDR2 FYNNEI. CDR3 sequence: CASKRDTPSEQYF. DNA for the CDR3: TGTGCCAGCAAGAGAGACACACCTTCCGAGCAGTACTTC.

This clonotype has more than one count but fewer than ten. The chain recombines TRBV7-3 with TRBJ2-1; no definite D call. Trimming pared 0 bases from V and 9 bases from J, leaving 9 bases between. The CDR3 is 13 amino acids. Germline CDR1 reads SGHTA; CDR2 reads FQGTGA. In nucleotides, the CDR3 is TGTGCCAGCAGCTTAACGCGGTGGGGTGAGCAGTTCTTC. Translation gives CASSLTRWGEQFF.

This sequence joins TRBV29-1 and TRBJ1-4; a possible D gene is TRBD1 (6 bases). The CDR3 spans 14 residues. Trimming took off 5 bases at V and 5 bases at J, with 15 bases between the two ends. Germline lookup yields CDR1 SQVTM and CDR2 ANQGSEA. This CDR3 reads CSVTNRAGNEKLFF. CDR3 nucleotide sequence: TGCAGCGTTACAAACAGGGCAGGGAATGAAAAACTGTTTTTT.

The chain couples TRBV6-2 or TRBV6-3 to TRBJ1-1; D is unclear. Germline lookup yields CDR1 MNHEY and CDR2 SVGEGT. Trimming took 6 bases from V and 1 from J, leaving 9 bases between them. This CDR3 is 13 amino acids long. The CDR3 region has the DNA TGTGCCAGCAGCTGGGCAACGAACACTGAAGCTTTCTTT. It encodes CASSWATNTEAFF.

The CDR3 DNA reads TGTGCCAGCAGCCCACGGAGTTCGAGGGCAGCGGATACGCAGTATTTT. This sequence encodes CASSPRSSRAADTQYF. This chain uses TRBV5-4 with TRBJ2-3; D is perhaps TRBD2 (5 bases). The CDR3 length is 16 residues. Germline CDR1 SGHNT, CDR2 YYREEE (reference sequence). Trimming removed 4 bases at V and 6 bases at J, with 21 bases between.

This clonotype was counted only a few times. The chain has TRBV29-1 and TRBJ1-5; 8 bases match TRBD1. V gave up 1 base and J gave up 6 bases; unmatched junction bases: 5. The CDR3 spans 14 residues. Per the germline V gene, CDR1 is SQVTM and CDR2 is ANQGSEA. The CDR3 bases are TGCAGCGTTGAAGGGACAGGGATAGGTCAGCCCCAGCATTTT. Protein sequence: CSVEGTGIGQPQHF.

This clonotype was detected many times. V and J are TRBV6-1 and TRBJ2-7; 8 bases agree with TRBD2. CDR3 size: 13 residues. The V gene end was trimmed by 6 bases and the J gene end by 3 bases; junction bases not matched to a gene: 4. Germline V gene lookup returns CDR1 MNHNS and CDR2 SASEGT. This CDR3 is CASSSTSGYEQYF. Written as DNA, the CDR3 is TGTGCCAGCAGCTCTACTAGCGGCTACGAGCAGTACTTC.

This clonotype appeared a few times. This chain links TRBV30 with TRBJ2-2; D is ambiguous. Trimming removed 4 bases at V and 6 bases at J, with 6 bases between. The CDR3 length is 11 residues. In germline, CDR1 is GTSNPN, CDR2 SVGIG (reference sequence). CDR3 protein: CAWTVAGELFF. CDR3 coding DNA: TGTGCCTGGACAGTTGCCGGGGAGCTGTTTTTT.

CDR3 coding DNA: TGTGCCAGCAGCCGACCTAGCGGGAGACATGCCAAAAACATTCAGTACTTC. Translated: CASSRPSGRHAKNIQYF. The chain couples TRBV27 to TRBJ2-4, with 10 nucleotides matching TRBD2. The CDR3 totals 17 residues. In germline, CDR1 is MNHEY, CDR2 SMNVEV (reference sequence). With V trimmed by 6 bases and J by 1 base, 9 bases remained unmatched.

This clonotype was seen repeatedly, ten times or more. The chain links TRBV6-1 to TRBJ2-6, with 8 nucleotides matching TRBD1. The V gene's germline CDR1 is MNHNS and CDR2 SASEGT. There are 17 residues in the CDR3. V shed 7 bases, J shed 0 bases, and the junction held 8 bases outside the gene matches. As DNA, the CDR3 is TGTGCCAGCAAATCAGGGGGCGCGTACTCTGGGGCCAACGTCCTGACTTTC. Translated: CASKSGGAYSGANVLTF.

The chain joins TRBV29-1 to TRBJ2-7; D call uncertain. CDR1 is SQVTM and CDR2 is ANQGSEA in the germline V gene. V lost 2 bases and J 3 bases, leaving 8 bases between the germline ends. The CDR3 is 12 residues long. In nucleotides, the CDR3 is TGCAGCGTTGAACGGCAGAACTACGAGCAGTACTTC. This encodes CSVERQNYEQYF.

V usage is TRBV6-2 or TRBV6-3 and J usage is TRBJ2-1; D assignment may be TRBD1 or TRBD2 (5 bases each). From germline, CDR1 is MNHEY and CDR2 SVGEGT. V lost 6 bases and J lost 1, with 13 bases in between. The CDR3 sequence is 15 residues long. The CDR3 region is CASRTTEGSYNEQFF. CDR3 DNA sequence: TGTGCCAGCAGAACGACAGAGGGGTCCTACAATGAGCAGTTCTTC.

The V call is TRBV2, the J call TRBJ1-2; D might be TRBD1 (6 bases). Germline CDR1 and CDR2: SNHLY and FYNNEI. There are 15 residues in the CDR3. Deletions cut 3 bases from V and 4 bases from J, with 15 bases between. CDR3 residues: CASSDFRGLVYGYTF. In DNA form, the CDR3 reads TGTGCCAGCAGTGACTTCCGGGGGCTCGTCTATGGCTACACCTTC.

On this clonotype itself: Given a much more abundant clone one base away, this may be a read error. The chain employs TRBV24-1 and TRBJ2-7; D is unresolved. The V end lost 1 base, the J end lost 8 bases, and 11 bases lay between the germline ends. Germline values: CDR1 KGHDR, CDR2 SFDVKD. The CDR3 contains 13 residues. CDR3 DNA: TGTGCCACCAGTGATTTTGGCCGGTCCAAGCAGTACTTC. Translated: CATSDFGRSKQYF.

This clonotype was seen only a few times. V usage is TRBV7-9 and J usage is TRBJ1-4; TRBD1 might be the D (5 bases). CDR3 size: 16 residues. The V gene lost 4 bases and the J gene lost 5 bases, with 17 bases spanning the gap. CDR1 is SEHNR and CDR2 is FQNEAQ in the germline V gene (reference sequence). CDR3 residues: CASSSNLNGANEKLFF. The CDR3 DNA is TGTGCCAGCAGCTCGAATCTCAACGGGGCCAATGAAAAACTGTTTTTT. The whole variable domain, filled in from reference TRBV7-9 and TRBJ1-4, reads DTGVSQNPRHKITKRGQNVTFRCDPISEHNRLYWYRQTLGQGPEFLTYFQNEAQLEKSRLLSDRFSAERPKGSFSTLEIQRTEQGDSAMYLCASSSNLNGANEKLFFGSGTQLSVL.

This clonotype has only a few counts. The chain employs TRBV6-1 and TRBJ2-7; D possibly corresponds to TRBD2 (6 bases). The V gene lost 1 base and the J gene lost 6 bases, with 16 bases spanning the gap. CDR1 and CDR2 from the germline V gene are MNHNS and SASEGT. The CDR3 extends over 15 amino acids. CDR3 DNA sequence: TGTGCCAGCAGTGAAGATAGCGGTTCGTTCCGCGAGCAGTACTTC. It codes for CASSEDSGSFREQYF.

Many counts were recorded for this clonotype. The chain is built from TRBV12-3 or TRBV12-4 and TRBJ2-5; no clear D gene. V was cut by 5 bases and J by 6 bases, with 10 bases left in between. This CDR3 has 12 amino acids. The CDR3, as DNA: TGTGCCAGCAGTCCCGGTGCACAGACCCAGTACTTC. Translation gives CASSPGAQTQYF.

There are many counts of this clonotype. V usage is TRBV29-1 and J usage is TRBJ1-2; TRBD1 matches at 12 bases. This CDR3 contains 14 residues. Per the germline V gene, CDR1 is SQVTM and CDR2 is ANQGSEA. V dropped 5 bases and J dropped 7; count of bases not matched to a gene: 8. The CDR3 DNA reads TGCAGCGTTAACCCGGGACAGGGGGCCGGTGGCTACACCTTC. The encoded protein is CSVNPGQGAGGYTF.

This clonotype was observed a handful of times. The rearrangement links TRBV25-1 to TRBJ2-7, with TRBD2 identical over 8 bases. The CDR3 spans 14 residues. Germline V CDR1 and CDR2: MGHDK, SYGVNS. Germline trimming cut 7 bases from V and 6 bases from J; bases unmatched to any gene: 11. DNA for the CDR3: TGTGCCAGCATAAAGAGCGGGAGCTTGGGCGAGCAGTACTTC. Amino acid sequence: CASIKSGSLGEQYF.

This clonotype was found once. This sequence may be a read error, since a much larger clone differs from it by one base. The V and J genes are TRBV12-3 or TRBV12-4 and TRBJ1-2; TRBD1 might be the D (6 bases). This CDR3 contains 14 residues. V lost 8 bases and J 2 bases, leaving 15 bases between the germline ends. The CDR3 region has the DNA TGTGCCAGCGCTCACCGACAGGTGAACTATGGCTACACCTTC. It is translated as CASAHRQVNYGYTF.

Only a few counts were recorded for this clonotype. The J gene is TRBJ2-7, the V gene TRBV10-3; 8 nucleotides line up with TRBD1. This CDR3 has 12 residues. Germline CDR1 reads ENHRY; CDR2 reads SYGVKD. J gave up 3 bases and V 11 bases, and 6 bases lay outside the gene matches. The CDR3 DNA follows: TGTGCCTCCGACAGGGGTGACTACGAGCAGTACTTC. The encoded protein is CASDRGDYEQYF.